This T cell receptor (beta chain) was captured by sequencing in a study of cytomegalovirus exposure and HLA in healthy donors. Overall study results and limits: A classifier reportedly called cytomegalovirus status with high sensitivity and specificity. In the 120 validation repertoires, a later analysis found that first-cohort TCR clusters tended to co-occur.

Germline V gene data show CDR1 as LNHNV and CDR2 as YYDKDF (reference sequence). V lost 1 base, J lost 0 bases, and 4 bases stayed unmatched. CDR3 length equals 17 residues. Using immunoSEQ multiplex PCR, the repertoire was profiled, and TCRdb retains in-frame clones only, with some absent. Seen here are tens of thousands of clones, about 85% observed once, and the top ten hold 3%. Turning to this clone: The antigen remains unidentified.

The receptor was isolated from a man aged 25-45 years in good health and CMV-seronegative. Sequencing used PBMCs. The chain joins TRBV15 to TRBJ1-3; 9 bases are shared with TRBD1. CDR3 sequence reads: CATSRAMTGGSGNTIYF. As DNA, the CDR3 is TGTGCCACCAGCAGAGCCATGACAGGGGGCTCTGGAAACACCATATATTTT.